A selection of T cell receptor beta chains follows, all from one sample in a study of Ad26.COV2.S vaccination and SARS-CoV-2 variants. Some clones are missing from TCRdb's copy, which holds only in-frame ones; the method was immunoSEQ multiplex PCR. The sample has 300,000 to 400,000 clones; about 88% are singletons. This sample comprised peripheral blood, obtained in a trial of Ad26.COV2.S vaccine versus placebo. The source is a person between 18 and 60 years old who received the Ad26.COV2.S COVID-19 vaccine or a placebo. Each CDR3 is given with its conserved first and last residue. A D gene is named only where the DNA matches it firmly. Clone size is not always given. Where it is, it says once, few, many or a class for expanded clones.

clone_size d_call j_call v_call cdr3_aa cdr3_nt
. . TRBJ2-7 TRBV7-9 CASSLVAGEGYEQYF TGTGCCAGCAGCTTAGTAGCCGGAGAGGGCTACGAGCAGTACTTC
. TRBD1 TRBJ1-5 TRBV28 CASSLDRGRGQPQHF TGTGCCAGCAGTTTAGACAGGGGGCGCGGACAGCCCCAGCATTTT
. TRBD2 TRBJ2-7 TRBV6-2/TRBV6-3 CASSYMPSGGSSEQYF TGTGCCAGCAGTTACATGCCTAGCGGGGGCTCTAGCGAGCAGTACTTC
. TRBD2 TRBJ2-6 TRBV3-1/TRBV3-2 CASSLLAGGLGANVLTF TGTGCCAGCAGCCTTCTAGCGGGGGGGCTAGGGGCCAACGTCCTGACTTTC
few TRBD1 TRBJ2-7 TRBV19 CASSPRQGASYEQYF TGTGCCAGTAGTCCCCGACAGGGGGCCTCCTACGAGCAGTACTTC
. . TRBJ1-3 TRBV14 CASSEQGNTIYF TGTGCCAGCAGCGAGCAGGGGAACACCATATATTTT
. . TRBJ1-4 TRBV12-3/TRBV12-4 CASSFKRGGKLFF TGTGCCAGCAGTTTCAAGAGGGGCGGAAAACTGTTTTTT
once TRBD2 TRBJ2-7 TRBV28 CASSKGRRSGGDEQYF TGTGCCAGCAGCAAAGGTCGCCGGAGCGGGGGAGACGAGCAGTACTTC
. . TRBJ2-1 TRBV12-3/TRBV12-4 CASSTHRVGEQFF TGTGCCAGCAGTACTCACAGGGTGGGTGAGCAGTTCTTC
. . TRBJ1-1 TRBV6-5 CASNSGEPNTEAFF TGTGCCAGCAACTCGGGGGAGCCCAACACTGAAGCTTTCTTT
. . TRBJ2-5 TRBV7-8 CASSPNTRETQYF TGTGCCAGCAGCCCGAACACAAGGGAGACCCAGTACTTC
. . TRBJ1-1 TRBV28 CASSFFRENTEAFF TGTGCCAGCAGTTTTTTTCGAGAGAACACTGAAGCTTTCTTT
. . TRBJ2-6 TRBV30 CACKEVRNGANVLTF TGTGCCTGTAAGGAAGTCCGCAATGGGGCCAACGTCCTGACTTTC
. . TRBJ2-7 TRBV10-1 CARPLRQVFRYF TGCGCCAGGCCCCTTCGCCAAGTTTTTAGATACTTC
. . TRBJ1-1 TRBV2 CANGHMNTEAFF TGTGCCAACGGACATATGAACACTGAAGCTTTCTTT
. . TRBJ1-1 TRBV4-3 CASSLSTGVGTEAFF TGCGCCAGCAGCCTGTCCACCGGGGTTGGAACTGAAGCTTTCTTT
. . TRBJ1-1 TRBV4-3 CASSQGNRDTEAFF TGCGCCAGCAGCCAAGGGAACAGGGACACTGAAGCTTTCTTT
. TRBD1 TRBJ1-5 TRBV5-6 CASALGQGSNQPQHF TGTGCCAGCGCATTGGGACAGGGCTCAAATCAGCCCCAGCATTTT
once . TRBJ1-2 TRBV12-3/TRBV12-4 CASSLYSNYGYTF TGTGCCAGCAGTTTATACAGCAACTATGGCTACACCTTC
. . TRBJ1-5 TRBV3-1/TRBV3-2 CASSQEGARQPQHF TGTGCCAGCAGCCAAGAGGGGGCTCGACAGCCCCAGCATTTT
. TRBD2 TRBJ2-7 TRBV2 CASRGLAGGGNEQYF TGTGCCAGCAGGGGCCTAGCGGGAGGTGGAAACGAGCAGTACTTC
. TRBD1 TRBJ1-3 TRBV9 CASSVEGTGSGNTIYF TGTGCCAGCAGCGTAGAGGGGACAGGCTCTGGAAACACCATATATTTT
. . TRBJ1-1 TRBV7-9 CASSYYYTTEAFF TGTGCCAGCAGCTATTACTACACCACTGAAGCTTTCTTT
few TRBD1 TRBJ2-7 TRBV7-3 CASSPGQGEQYF TGTGCCAGCAGCCCAGGACAGGGCGAGCAGTACTTC
. TRBD2 TRBJ2-1 TRBV29-1 CSVVRASGGNEQFF TGCAGCGTTGTTAGGGCTAGCGGGGGTAATGAGCAGTTCTTC
. . TRBJ2-4 TRBV5-6 CASSLIDRFDKNIQYF TGTGCCAGCAGCTTGATCGACAGATTTGACAAAAACATTCAGTACTTC
. . TRBJ2-2 TRBV7-8 CASRPRVTGTGELFF TGTGCCAGCAGGCCCCGGGTGACGGGCACCGGGGAGCTGTTTTTT
. TRBD1 TRBJ1-1 TRBV7-2 CASSFGRGGDTEAFF TGTGCCAGCAGCTTTGGTAGAGGGGGCGACACTGAAGCTTTCTTT
few . TRBJ1-5 TRBV5-6 CASSPGLSNQPQHF TGTGCCAGCAGCCCAGGGTTGAGCAATCAGCCCCAGCATTTT
. TRBD1 TRBJ2-2 TRBV19 CASNPGRGFTGELFF TGTGCCAGTAACCCGGGCAGGGGGTTTACCGGGGAGCTGTTTTTT
. . TRBJ2-7 TRBV6-5 CASTLDVLGEQYF TGTGCCAGCACCCTGGACGTATTAGGGGAGCAGTACTTC
. . TRBJ1-2 TRBV27 CASSPTGYLDGYTF TGTGCCAGCAGTCCCACAGGGTATCTGGATGGCTACACCTTC
few . TRBJ2-7 TRBV1 CTSSRLGTEGPVRGYEQYF TGCACCAGCAGCCGTCTCGGGACAGAAGGTCCAGTGAGAGGCTACGAGCAGTACTTC
. TRBD1 TRBJ1-1 TRBV4-3 CASSQDVGTGPFF TGCGCCAGCAGCCAAGATGTAGGGACAGGACCTTTCTTT
. . TRBJ2-3 TRBV7-2 CASSLVSGGTTTDTQYF TGTGCCAGCAGCTTAGTTTCCGGGGGAACCACCACAGATACGCAGTATTTT
. . TRBJ1-1 TRBV7-9 CASSFVRRGRGADTEAFF TGTGCCAGCAGCTTTGTAAGGAGAGGTAGGGGGGCGGACACTGAAGCTTTCTTT
. TRBD2 TRBJ2-7 TRBV6-1 CASSEWRGGTYEQYF TGTGCCAGCAGTGAATGGCGGGGGGGTACCTACGAGCAGTACTTC
. . TRBJ2-1 TRBV6-2/TRBV6-3 CASSRDIFNEQFF TGTGCCAGCAGTCGGGACATTTTTAATGAGCAGTTCTTC
. . TRBJ1-2 TRBV3-1/TRBV3-2 CASSQALAGNYGYTF TGTGCCAGCAGCCAAGCCTTGGCGGGGAACTATGGCTACACCTTC